This T cell receptor (beta chain) comes out of a study of spatial heterogeneity in lung cancer (dated by TCRdb to the late 2010s). Turning to the overall study: Beta-chain transcripts were consistently detected in greater numbers than alpha-chain transcripts, which likely reflected higher beta-chain transcript abundance. In the raw uncorrected reads, each unique combination of TCR and UMI appeared more than ten times on average. In non-small cell lung cancer, the study made a quantitative comparison of TCR alpha and beta repertoires among multiple tumor regions, matched nontumor lung and blood. Nonsynonymous mutation counts, determined by whole-exome sequencing of tumor tissue, were related to features of the TCR repertoire. Both alpha and beta chains were TCR-sequenced in about 240 tumor regions, 64 matched nontumor lung samples and approximately 50 PBMC samples obtained at surgery. The study at large found these results: Confirming at a functional level the hypothesis that regional TCRs recognize regional mutations was considered to require additional single-cell paired TCR alpha and beta sequencing.

Library method: 5' RACE. TCRdb records NextSeq 500 as the sequencer. The TCR library protocol attached a unique molecular identifier to each TCR cDNA molecule to allow correction of PCR and sequencing errors. Turning to the authors' computational methods: TCR identification, UMI-based error correction and CDR3 extraction were performed with Decombinator tools. Expanded TCRs were defined as those above a frequency of 2 per 1,000, corresponding to the top 1% of the tumor frequency distribution. Each repertoire was subsampled 100 times to 5,000 TCRs, after which Renyi diversity was computed with the R vegan package. CDR3 similarity networks were constructed using string-kernel similarity of amino acid triplets, with links drawn between CDR3s whose pairwise similarity was above 0.82. The public sequencing data were trimmed at Q25 with fastp and processed into clonotypes with MiXCR by TCRdb, which kept only in-frame beta chains. When rows share a CDR3 protein, they turn into one entry using the most common DNA and genes. TCRdb, not the authors, supplied the V and J calls. Present in this sample are 1,100 or so distinct CDR3 sequences, 6.5% of which were seen just once. Around 15% of the sample comes from the top ten.

Sequences SGHTA (CDR1) and FQGNSA (CDR2) are obtained from the germline V gene. Between the V and J ends, shortened by 5 bases and 0 bases respectively, the junction contains 11 bases. The CDR3 runs 14 residues from the cysteine to the phenylalanine. Only CDR3 DNA remains: 42 bases, in frame from the first base. Reading the label with the study, this specimen's time point is: sample taken at primary tumor resection. Whole RNA extracted from tumor and nontumor lung tissue, or from cryopreserved PBMC samples, was used for TCR sequencing without cell sorting. Donors were some 70 patients with early-stage, untreated non-small cell lung cancer from the lung TRACERx cohort. Patients were selected for TCR sequencing only if sufficient RNA was available from at least two tumor regions. Tumor and adjacent nontumor lung specimens were reviewed by a lung pathologist before selection. This clonotype counts as medium-sized (0.01 to 0.1%). The target of this receptor is not known. The input lacks base qualities; no much larger clone sits a single base away. This beta chain appears as a stray read in a library generated for alpha chains; its size is not informative.

This TCR came from a male donor with early-stage non-small cell lung cancer. The sequence links TRBV7-2 to TRBJ2-7, with the D gene too uncertain to name. The sequencing used normal lung tissue next to the tumor, collected at surgery. The DNA sequence follows: TGTGCCAGCAGCCCCCAGGAATCCTCCTACGAGCAGTACTTC. Its amino acids are CASSPQESSYEQYF. Where the CDR3 stops, the reference TRBV7-2 and TRBJ2-7 genes take over; the full variable domain is GAGVSQSPSNKVTEKGKDVELRCDPISGHTALYWYRQSLGQGLEFLIYFQGNSAPDKSGLPSDRFSAERTGGSVSTLTIQRTQQEDSAVYLCASSPQESSYEQYFGPGTRLTVT.